One and the same sample provided the 25 T cell receptor beta chains below, sequenced in a study of cytomegalovirus exposure and HLA in healthy donors. The assay was immunoSEQ multiplex PCR, and TCRdb's table has in-frame clones only and misses some. The sample contains 75,000 to 85,000 clones, approximately 91% of which appear only once. The specimen sequenced was PBMCs. All receptors derive from a young man in good health and CMV-seronegative.

The chain couples TRBV19 to TRBJ2-2; TRBD1 agrees at 7 bases. The J segment lost 0 bases and the V segment lost 6 bases, leaving 10 bases of the junction unmatched. This CDR3 has 17 residues. Germline CDR1 and CDR2: LNHDA and SQIVND (reference sequence). CDR3 coding DNA: TGTGCCAGTAGAATCTGGACAGGCCTTCCGAACACCGGGGAGCTGTTTTTT. It is translated as CASRIWTGLPNTGELFF.

The table lists this clone with a count of one. The chain uses TRBV6-1 and TRBJ2-7, with D maybe TRBD2 (7 bases). CDR1 and CDR2 (germline): MNHNS, SASEGT. The CDR3 is made up of 15 amino acids. Trimming took off 8 bases at V and 2 bases at J, with 19 bases between the two ends. The CDR3 coding sequence is TGTGCCAGCGAAAAGCGGGACATTCCCACCTACGAGCAGTACTTC. Its translation is CASEKRDIPTYEQYF.

The rearrangement joins TRBV5-4 to TRBJ1-4; 7 positions match TRBD1. J lost 0 bases, V lost 5 bases, and 13 bases had no gene match. Germline V gene lookup returns CDR1 SGHNT and CDR2 YYREEE (reference sequence). The CDR3 has 18 amino acids. CDR3 sequence: CASRADRVQRATNEKLFF. The CDR3 nucleotides are TGTGCCAGCAGGGCCGACAGGGTTCAGAGAGCAACTAATGAAAAACTGTTTTTT. Filled out from reference TRBV5-4 and TRBJ1-4, the complete variable domain reads ETGVTQSPTHLIKTRGQQVTLRCSSQSGHNTVSWYQQALGQGPQFIFQYYREEENGRGNFPPRFSGLQFPNYSSELNVNALELDDSALYLCASRADRVQRATNEKLFFGSGTQLSVL.

The J gene is TRBJ2-4, the V gene TRBV6-1; TRBD2 matches at 10 bases. This CDR3 contains 17 residues. Germline V gene lookup returns CDR1 MNHNS and CDR2 SASEGT. After removal of 3 bases from V and 7 bases from J, the junction contained 12 bases not matched to a gene. CDR3 residues: CASSDGASGSRRNIQYF. CDR3 bases: TGTGCCAGCAGTGACGGAGCTAGCGGGAGCCGGCGGAACATTCAGTACTTC.

Only one count was recorded for this clone. CDR3 residues: CASSLQRRQLLNNYGYTF. The CDR3 coding sequence is TGTGCCAGCAGTTTACAGCGGAGACAACTACTTAATAACTATGGCTACACCTTC. J is TRBJ1-2 and V is TRBV28; D uncertain. The CDR3 is made up of 18 amino acids. The V end lost 2 bases, the J end lost 1 base, and 20 bases lay between the germline ends. Germline V gene lookup returns CDR1 MDHEN and CDR2 SYDVKM.

This sequence joins TRBV7-9 and TRBJ2-5; the D gene is possibly TRBD1 (6 bases). This CDR3 comprises 15 residues. V was pared by 1 base and J by 5 bases, with 14 bases between. The germline gives CDR1 SEHNR, CDR2 FQNEAQ (reference sequence). The CDR3 DNA reads TGTGCCAGCAGCTTAGTCACAGGGTCGGCGGAGACCCAGTACTTC. As protein: CASSLVTGSAETQYF.

This clone was recorded at least ten times. The chain links TRBV4-2 to TRBJ2-7; 8 positions match TRBD2. CDR3 length: 16 amino acids. Germline loops: CDR1 LGHNA, CDR2 YNFKEQ. Germline trimming cut 0 bases from V and 0 bases from J; bases unmatched to any gene: 4. In DNA, the CDR3 is TGTGCCAGCAGCCAAGAAGGAGCGGGGGCCTCCTACGAGCAGTACTTC. It codes for CASSQEGAGASYEQYF.

The V gene is TRBV5-1, the J gene TRBJ2-3; TRBD1 aligns across 8 bases. The CDR3 has 16 residues. V shed 3 bases, J shed 1 base, and the junction held 7 bases outside the gene matches. Germline lookup yields CDR1 SGHRS and CDR2 YFSETQ. CDR3 loop: CASSSDRESGTDTQYF. The CDR3 DNA is TGCGCCAGCAGCTCGGACAGGGAAAGCGGCACAGATACGCAGTATTTT.

The chain combines TRBV19 with TRBJ2-5; D not certain. V was cut by 3 bases and J by 6 bases, with 5 bases left in between. The CDR3 loop spans 11 amino acids. Per germline, CDR1 LNHDA and CDR2 SQIVND (reference sequence). For the CDR3, the DNA is TGTGCCAGTAGTATCGAGCAGACCCAGTACTTC. Translating gives CASSIEQTQYF.

The CDR3 nucleotides are TGTGCCAGCAGCCCGCGGGACAGGTCCTACGAGCAGTACTTC. Protein: CASSPRDRSYEQYF. The V gene is TRBV7-9, the J gene TRBJ2-7; the match to TRBD1 covers 8 bases. CDR1 and CDR2 from the germline V gene are SEHNR and FQNEAQ (reference sequence). The CDR3 sequence is 14 residues long. The ends lost 5 bases at V and 1 base at J; junction bases unmatched: 4.

CDR3 region: CASSLGLAGSQETQYF. DNA of the CDR3: TGCGCCAGCAGCTTGGGACTAGCGGGATCACAAGAGACCCAGTACTTC. The chain carries TRBV5-1 and TRBJ2-5; 11 nucleotides match TRBD2. Trimming removed 0 bases from V and 2 bases from J; junction bases left unmatched: 3. The CDR3 contains 16 residues. CDR1 and CDR2 from the germline V gene are SGHRS and YFSETQ.

The chain combines TRBV18 with TRBJ1-6; unclear D gene. CDR3 length: 15 residues. Germline V lookup: CDR1 KGHSH, CDR2 LQKENI. Trimming cost V 3 bases and J 5 bases, with 11 bases left between them. Written as DNA, the CDR3 is TGTGCCAGCTCACCGAGCATAACGGATAATTCACCCCTCCACTTT. Amino acids: CASSPSITDNSPLHF.

The chain couples TRBV14 to TRBJ2-2; D is ambiguous. This CDR3 comprises 13 residues. Germline V CDR1 and CDR2: SGHDN, FVKESK. V gave up 0 bases and J gave up 5 bases, with 4 bases separating them. CDR3 region: CASSQDITGELFF. CDR3 coding DNA: TGTGCCAGCAGCCAAGATATTACCGGGGAGCTGTTTTTT.

V gene TRBV4-2 combines with J gene TRBJ2-5; 11 bases align to TRBD2. CDR1 and CDR2 from the germline V gene are LGHNA and YNFKEQ. The CDR3 loop spans 15 amino acids. J was trimmed by 4 bases and V by 4 bases; bases with no gene match: 5. The CDR3, as DNA: TGTGCCAGCAGCCCGACTAGCGGGGAGGTAGAGACCCAGTACTTC. Residues: CASSPTSGEVETQYF.

The V and J genes are TRBV6-5 and TRBJ1-2; tentative D call: TRBD1 (6 bases). The germline V and J ends were trimmed by 5 bases and 4 bases, with 17 bases remaining between them. From germline, CDR1 is MNHEY and CDR2 SVGAGI. CDR3 length equals 15 residues. The CDR3 bases are TGTGCCAGCAGTAAGGTGGACAGCGCTAGCTATGGCTACACCTTC. Protein: CASSKVDSASYGYTF.

This chain uses TRBV18 with TRBJ2-2; the match to TRBD1 covers 8 bases. The CDR3 runs 14 residues. V gave up 4 bases and J gave up 7 bases; unmatched junction bases: 5. Germline V gene lookup returns CDR1 KGHSH and CDR2 LQKENI. The CDR3 is CASSLRTGHGELFF. The DNA of the CDR3 is TGTGCCAGCTCACTAAGGACAGGGCACGGGGAGCTGTTTTTT. Looking up the rest from reference TRBV18 and TRBJ2-2 gives the full variable domain: NAGVMQNPRHLVRRRGQEARLRCSPMKGHSHVYWYRQLPEEGLKFMVYLQKENIIDESGMPKERFSAEFPKEGPSILRIQQVVRGDSAAYFCASSLRTGHGELFFGEGSRLTVL.

This chain links TRBV5-4 with TRBJ2-1; 9 nucleotides agree with TRBD1. The CDR3 is made up of 15 amino acids. Looked up from germline, CDR1 is SGHNT and CDR2 is YYREEE (reference sequence). Germline trimming cut 4 bases from V and 7 bases from J; bases unmatched to any gene: 9. In nucleotides, the CDR3 is TGTGCCAGCAGCGGAACCGGGACAGGGATAAATGAGCAGTTCTTC. Protein sequence: CASSGTGTGINEQFF.

V gene TRBV25-1 combines with J gene TRBJ1-2; possible D gene TRBD1, 5 bases. Between the trimmed V and J ends, which lost 1 base and 5 bases, there was a span of 14 bases. Germline V gene lookup returns CDR1 MGHDK and CDR2 SYGVNS. This CDR3 is 15 amino acids long. The DNA of the CDR3 is TGTGCCAGCAGTGAATCGGCGTCCGGGGGGTATGGCTACACCTTC. Translating it yields CASSESASGGYGYTF.

This clone has only a few counts. The V call is TRBV6-5, the J call TRBJ2-2; no reliable D call. Trimming took 2 bases from V and 6 from J, leaving 4 bases between them. The germline CDR1 and CDR2 sequences are MNHEY and SVGAGI. The CDR3 extends over 12 amino acids. In nucleotides, the CDR3 is TGTGCCAGCAGTTACGAGTCCGGGGAGCTGTTTTTT. Its translation: CASSYESGELFF.

The chain's CDR3 is CASSSGQVGGYTF. In DNA, the CDR3 is TGCGCCAGCAGCTCTGGACAGGTCGGCGGCTACACCTTC. The J gene is TRBJ1-2, the V gene TRBV5-1; TRBD1 aligns across 7 bases. CDR3 length equals 13 residues. V shed 3 bases and J 8 bases; nucleotides not matched to a gene: 7. The germline gives CDR1 SGHRS, CDR2 YFSETQ. Drawing the rest from reference TRBV5-1 and TRBJ1-2, the complete variable domain is KAGVTQTPRYLIKTRGQQVTLSCSPISGHRSVSWYQQTPGQGLQFLFEYFSETQRNKGNFPGRFSGRQFSNSRSEMNVSTLELGDSALYLCASSSGQVGGYTFGSGTRLTVV.

The chain carries TRBV4-1 and TRBJ2-7; the match to TRBD1 covers 10 bases. The ends lost 3 bases at V and 6 bases at J; junction bases unmatched: 8. Germline assignment: CDR1 MGHRA and CDR2 YSYEKL. The CDR3 covers 15 residues. The CDR3, as DNA: TGCGCCAGCAGCCATTGGGGGACAGGGGAGATCGAGCAGTACTTC. Residues: CASSHWGTGEIEQYF.

CDR3 DNA sequence: TGTGCCAGCAGGCCTGAACAGGGGGCGATAGCCAAAAACATTCAGTACTTC. Protein: CASRPEQGAIAKNIQYF. J is TRBJ2-4 and V is TRBV28; TRBD1 matches at 9 bases. The CDR3 totals 17 residues. Per germline, CDR1 MDHEN and CDR2 SYDVKM. J gave up 0 bases and V 6 bases, and 9 bases lay outside the gene matches.

The V gene is TRBV9, the J gene TRBJ2-1, with D maybe TRBD2 (5 bases). This CDR3 is built from 15 residues. Germline CDR1 SGDLS, CDR2 YYNGEE. V lost 0 bases, J lost 7 bases, and 14 bases lay in between. This CDR3 reads CASSVGRSSGNEQFF. CDR3 coding DNA: TGTGCCAGCAGCGTAGGGCGGTCCTCGGGGAATGAGCAGTTCTTC. The full variable domain, completed using reference TRBV9 and TRBJ2-1, is DSGVTQTPKHLITATGQRVTLRCSPRSGDLSVYWYQQSLDQGLQFLIQYYNGEERAKGNILERFSAQQFPDLHSELNLSSLELGDSALYFCASSVGRSSGNEQFFGPGTRLTVL.

The chain is built from TRBV18 and TRBJ2-5, with 9 bases aligning to TRBD2. Per the germline V gene, CDR1 is KGHSH and CDR2 is LQKENI. The CDR3 covers 15 residues. V gave up 3 bases and J gave up 1 base; unmatched junction bases: 3. In DNA form, the CDR3 reads TGTGCCAGCTCACCGACTAGCGGAGTCCAAGAGACCCAGTACTTC. It yields the protein CASSPTSGVQETQYF.

The chain uses TRBV6-1 and TRBJ2-7; TRBD1 agrees at 9 bases. Germline V gives CDR1 MNHNS, CDR2 SASEGT. The V gene end was trimmed by 6 bases and the J gene end by 2 bases; junction bases not matched to a gene: 8. The CDR3 contains 15 residues. The CDR3 here is CASSHRDRATYEQYF. The CDR3 nucleotides read TGTGCCAGCAGCCATAGGGACAGGGCAACCTACGAGCAGTACTTC.